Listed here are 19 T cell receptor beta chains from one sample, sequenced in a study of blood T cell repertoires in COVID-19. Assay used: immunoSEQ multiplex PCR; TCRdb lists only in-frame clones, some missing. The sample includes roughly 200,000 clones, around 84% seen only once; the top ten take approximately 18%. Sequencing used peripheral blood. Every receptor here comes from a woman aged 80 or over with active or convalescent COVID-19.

The CDR3 sequence: CASLVNGSPISNQPQHF. The CDR3 DNA follows: TGTGCCAGCCTCGTGAACGGGTCCCCTATTTCAAATCAGCCCCAGCATTTT. V and J are TRBV28 and TRBJ1-5, with D unclear. This CDR3 has 17 residues. The germline CDR1 and CDR2 sequences are MDHEN and SYDVKM. The V and J ends lost 8 bases and 4 bases respectively, with 24 bases between them.

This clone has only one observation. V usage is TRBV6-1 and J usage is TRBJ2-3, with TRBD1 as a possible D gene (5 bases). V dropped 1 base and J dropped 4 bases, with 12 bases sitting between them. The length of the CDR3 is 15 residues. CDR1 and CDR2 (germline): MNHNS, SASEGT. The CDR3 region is CASSEVVQGADTQYF. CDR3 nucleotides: TGTGCCAGCAGTGAAGTGGTCCAGGGCGCAGATACGCAGTATTTT.

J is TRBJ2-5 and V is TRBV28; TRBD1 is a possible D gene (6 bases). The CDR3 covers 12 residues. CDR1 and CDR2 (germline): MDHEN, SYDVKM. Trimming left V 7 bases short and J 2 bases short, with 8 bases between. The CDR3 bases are TGTGCCAGCAATGGACAGCAAGAGACCCAGTACTTC. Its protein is CASNGQQETQYF.

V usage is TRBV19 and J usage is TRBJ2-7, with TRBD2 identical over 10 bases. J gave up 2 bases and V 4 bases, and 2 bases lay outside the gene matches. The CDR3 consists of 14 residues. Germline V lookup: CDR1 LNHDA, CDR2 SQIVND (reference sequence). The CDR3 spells CASSSLAGAYEQYF. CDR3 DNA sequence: TGTGCCAGTAGTAGCCTAGCGGGGGCCTACGAGCAGTACTTC.

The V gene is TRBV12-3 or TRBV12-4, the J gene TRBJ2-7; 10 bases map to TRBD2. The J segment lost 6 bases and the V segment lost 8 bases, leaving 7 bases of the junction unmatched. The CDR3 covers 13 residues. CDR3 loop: CASEPSGSLEQYF. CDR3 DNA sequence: TGTGCCAGCGAGCCTAGCGGGAGTCTCGAGCAGTACTTC.

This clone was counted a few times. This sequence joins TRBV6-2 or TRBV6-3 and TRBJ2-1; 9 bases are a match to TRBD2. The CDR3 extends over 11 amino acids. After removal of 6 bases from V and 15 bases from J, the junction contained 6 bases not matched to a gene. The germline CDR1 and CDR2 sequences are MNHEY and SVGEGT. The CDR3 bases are TGTGCCAGCAGCCTTAGCGGGAGAGGGTTCTTC. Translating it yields CASSLSGRGFF.

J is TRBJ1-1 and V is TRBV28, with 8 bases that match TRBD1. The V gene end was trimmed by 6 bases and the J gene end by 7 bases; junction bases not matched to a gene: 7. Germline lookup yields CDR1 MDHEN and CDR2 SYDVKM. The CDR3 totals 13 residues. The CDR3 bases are TGTGCCAGCAGCCACAGGGGGGAGTATGAAGCTTTCTTT. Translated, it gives CASSHRGEYEAFF.

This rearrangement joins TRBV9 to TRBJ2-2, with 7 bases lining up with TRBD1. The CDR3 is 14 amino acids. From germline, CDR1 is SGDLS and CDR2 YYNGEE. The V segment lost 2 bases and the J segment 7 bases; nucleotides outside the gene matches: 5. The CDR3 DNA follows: TGTGCCAGCAGCGTTGTAGGGGGCTACGGGGAGCTGTTTTTT. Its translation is CASSVVGGYGELFF.

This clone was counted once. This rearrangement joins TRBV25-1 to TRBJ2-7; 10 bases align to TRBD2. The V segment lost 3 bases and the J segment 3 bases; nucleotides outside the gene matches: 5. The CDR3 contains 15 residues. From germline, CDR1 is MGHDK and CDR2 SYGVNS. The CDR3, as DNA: TGTGCCAGCAGTGATTGGACTAGCGGCGACTACGAGCAGTACTTC. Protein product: CASSDWTSGDYEQYF.

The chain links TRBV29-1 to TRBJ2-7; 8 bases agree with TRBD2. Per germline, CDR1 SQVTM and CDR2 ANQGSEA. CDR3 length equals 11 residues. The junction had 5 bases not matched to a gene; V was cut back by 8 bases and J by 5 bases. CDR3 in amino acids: CSTSGGDEQYF. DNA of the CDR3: TGCAGCACGTCCGGGGGGGACGAGCAGTACTTC.

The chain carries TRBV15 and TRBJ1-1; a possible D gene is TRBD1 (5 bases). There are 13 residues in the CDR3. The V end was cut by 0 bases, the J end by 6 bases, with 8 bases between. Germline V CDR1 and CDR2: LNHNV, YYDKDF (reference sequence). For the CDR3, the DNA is TGTGCCACCAGCAGAGATCAGGGCTCTGAAGCTTTCTTT. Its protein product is CATSRDQGSEAFF.

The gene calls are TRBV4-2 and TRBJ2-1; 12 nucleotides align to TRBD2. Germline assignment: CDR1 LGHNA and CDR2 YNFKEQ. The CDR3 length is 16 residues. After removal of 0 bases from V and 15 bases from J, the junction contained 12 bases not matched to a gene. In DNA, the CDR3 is TGTGCCAGCAGCCAAGAAGGGGCTAGCGGGAGGGGGTCGGCGTTCTTC. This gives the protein CASSQEGASGRGSAFF.

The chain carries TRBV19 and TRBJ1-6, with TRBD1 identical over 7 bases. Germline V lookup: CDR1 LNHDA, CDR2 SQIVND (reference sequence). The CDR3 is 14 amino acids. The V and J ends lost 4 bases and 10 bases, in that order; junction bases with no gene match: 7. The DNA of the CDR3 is TGTGCCAGTAGTACCACGACAGGGCAATCACCCCTCCACTTT. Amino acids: CASSTTTGQSPLHF. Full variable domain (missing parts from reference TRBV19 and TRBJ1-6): DGGITQSPKYLFRKEGQNVTLSCEQNLNHDAMYWYRQDPGQGLRLIYYSQIVNDFQKGDIAEGYSVSREKKESFPLTVTSAQKNPTAFYLCASSTTTGQSPLHFGNGTRLTVT.

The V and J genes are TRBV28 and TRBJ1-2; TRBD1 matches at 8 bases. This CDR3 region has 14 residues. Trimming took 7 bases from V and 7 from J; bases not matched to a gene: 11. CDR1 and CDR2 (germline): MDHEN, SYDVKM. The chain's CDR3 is CASTWGQAVIGYTF. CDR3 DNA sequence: TGTGCCAGCACCTGGGGACAGGCAGTTATTGGCTACACCTTC.

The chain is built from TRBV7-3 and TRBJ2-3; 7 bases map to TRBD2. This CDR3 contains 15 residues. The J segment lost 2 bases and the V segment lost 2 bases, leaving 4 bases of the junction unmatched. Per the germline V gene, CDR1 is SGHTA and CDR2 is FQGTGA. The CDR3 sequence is CASSLGGSPTDTQYF. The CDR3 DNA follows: TGTGCCAGCAGCTTAGGCGGGAGCCCCACAGATACGCAGTATTTT.

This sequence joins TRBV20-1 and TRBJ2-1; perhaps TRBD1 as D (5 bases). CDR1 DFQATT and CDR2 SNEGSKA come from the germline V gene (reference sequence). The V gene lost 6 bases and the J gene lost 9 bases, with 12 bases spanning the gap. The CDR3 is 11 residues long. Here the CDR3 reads CSAPRVGEQFF. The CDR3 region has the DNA TGCAGTGCCCCCAGGGTAGGTGAGCAGTTCTTC.

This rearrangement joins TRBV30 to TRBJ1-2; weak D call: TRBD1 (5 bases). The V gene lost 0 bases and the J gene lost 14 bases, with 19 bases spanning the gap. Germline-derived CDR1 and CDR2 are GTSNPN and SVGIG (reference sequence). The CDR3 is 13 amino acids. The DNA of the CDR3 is TGTGCCTGGAGTGTACAAGACAGCACGAGGCGAACCTTC. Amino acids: CAWSVQDSTRRTF.

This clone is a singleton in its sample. CDR3 DNA: TGTGCCAGCAGCCCATCAGAAAGGGGCTACGAGCAGTACTTC. Amino acid sequence: CASSPSERGYEQYF. V gene TRBV4-2 combines with J gene TRBJ2-7, with D possibly matching TRBD1 (5 bases). Germline assignment: CDR1 LGHNA and CDR2 YNFKEQ. This CDR3 spans 14 amino acids. Trimming pared 4 bases from V and 3 bases from J, leaving 13 bases between.

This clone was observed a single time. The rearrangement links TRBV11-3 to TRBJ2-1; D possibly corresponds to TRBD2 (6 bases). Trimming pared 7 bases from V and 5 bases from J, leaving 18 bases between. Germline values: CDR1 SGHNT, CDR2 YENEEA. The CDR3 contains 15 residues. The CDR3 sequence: CASIRSRGGDNEQFF. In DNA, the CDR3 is TGTGCCAGCATCCGATCACGCGGCGGGGACAATGAGCAGTTCTTC.